This T cell receptor (beta chain) was obtained from a study of response to subunit inactivated influenza vaccine. Overall study results and limits: Each seasonal influenza vaccination recruits few new T cells, the authors suggested.

TCRdb used MiXCR to reprocess the RT-PCR reads, holding one entry per CDR3 protein. The sample shows hundreds of thousands of distinct CDR3 sequences, approximately 15% of them seen only once. Trimming cost V 6 bases and J 4 bases; bases outside gene matches: 9. The V gene's germline CDR1 is DFQATT and CDR2 SNEGSKA (reference sequence). The CDR3 consists of 14 residues. A word on this clonotype: The antigen remains undetermined.

The chain is built from TRBV20-1 and TRBJ2-7; 10 bases are a match to TRBD2. This receptor was obtained from a man aged 45-60 years who received an inactivated influenza vaccine. This specimen was PBMCs from blood, taken 14 days before vaccination. CDR3 sequence: CSAQRASGSYEQYF. As DNA, the CDR3 is TGCAGTGCCCAAAGGGCTAGCGGGAGTTACGAGCAGTACTTC.